This note documents a single T cell receptor (beta chain) sequence. Its antigen has not been determined. There are no base qualities to consult, and no much larger clone falls within one base. The CDR3 runs 15 residues from the cysteine to the phenylalanine. Only CDR3 DNA remains: 45 bases, in frame from the first base. V is pruned by 5 bases and J by 2 bases, leaving 8 bases of the junction without a gene match. From the germline V gene, CDR1 is SQVTM and CDR2 is ANQGSEA. This sample is drawn from a study of blood T cell repertoires in COVID-19 (dated by TCRdb to between 2020 and 2021). About the full investigation: Samples from collaborators originated in the United States, Italy and Spain and spanned both the acute and convalescent phases of COVID-19. The prospective study material was composed of cDNA or gDNA derived from T cells, B-cell-depleted T cells, or PBMCs. Deeply sampled blood TCRbeta repertoires from subjects exposed to, actively infected with, or recovered from COVID-19 were included in the dataset. The repertoires were made available in a free public database intended to serve as a resource for research on the immune response to SARS-CoV-2. Samples were obtained from the ongoing ImmuneRACE study (first 160 participants) and from some 1,200 subjects provided by 6 global collaborators. Nearly every sample came with metadata listing a de-identified subject ID, COVID-19 status, age in years and sex. Where available, HLA class I and class II types were taken from metadata supplied by the sample provider and were not determined by assay-based typing.

TCRbeta CDR3 regions were amplified from genomic DNA using the immunoSEQ Assay, a bias-controlled multiplex PCR. The authors processed their data as follows. Within the assay, amplification of reference gene primers was used to estimate how many nucleated cells each sample contained. To quantify the absolute abundance of each unique TCRbeta CDR3 rearrangement, sequence reads were collapsed and filtered. For each sample, productive Simpson clonality was calculated as the square root of Simpson's diversity index across productive rearrangements. Sourced from immuneACCESS, this table was stored by TCRdb with only in-frame sequences that have V and J called. A share of the clones is absent; for the studies checked, an unresolved V gene accounts for under half, and the remainder has no known explanation. V, J and clone size were drawn from that table, and D and trimming were deduced from the DNA. Here the sample has fewer than 120,000 clones; over 65% occur a single time. The biggest ten clones account for more than 3.5% of the sample.

Here is what the overall study found, with its caveats: Clinical and demographic metadata were provided uncurated, with the amount varying by source and participant.

The collaborating institutions used their own protocols to collect whole blood in K2EDTA tubes. For TCRbeta analysis, collaborators shipped samples as frozen whole blood, isolated PBMCs, or DNA extracted from either of those sample types. The chain was built from TRBV29-1 and TRBJ2-1; a stretch of 8 junction bases matches TRBD1. This receptor was identified in an elderly woman with acute or convalescent COVID-19. Material: peripheral blood. The DNA is as follows: TGCAGCGTTACGACCGGGACAGGTACCTACAATGAGCAGTTCTTC. Its translation is CSVTTGTGTYNEQFF.